The 26 T cell receptor beta chains reported below all come from one sample, sequenced in a study of regulatory T cells in long-lasting Graves disease. CDR3 regions were amplified by Arm-PCR using iRepertoire HTBI primers to build TCR beta libraries. One entry per CDR3 protein, called by TCRdb with MiXCR from the multiplex PCR reads. The repertoire includes some 450,000 distinct CDR3 sequences, around 24% of them detected once, and roughly 28% sits in the top ten. Time point denoted: persistent/refractory GD, antithyroid drugs over 5 years with positive TRAb. Preparation of the TCR library used RNA extracted from PBMCs. Material: peripheral blood mononuclear cells (PBMCs), obtained when the disease was refractory, from a patient treated with antithyroid drugs. Receptors were obtained from a female donor with Graves disease.

Only a few counts were recorded for this clonotype. This chain links TRBV24-1 with TRBJ2-5; D is undetermined. V gave up 5 bases and J gave up 1 base, with 7 bases separating them. The germline V gene has CDR1 KGHDR and CDR2 SFDVKD. The CDR3 has 13 amino acids. CDR3 amino acids: CATSGVSQETQYF. The CDR3 region has the DNA TGTGCCACCAGTGGGGTTAGCCAAGAGACCCAGTACTTC.

J is TRBJ2-7 and V is TRBV7-9, with TRBD2 as a possible D gene (5 bases). This CDR3 comprises 14 residues. The germline CDR1 and CDR2 sequences are SEHNR and FQNEAQ (reference sequence). The V gene lost 6 bases and the J gene lost 4 bases, with 16 bases spanning the gap. CDR3 protein: CASSSPTRVYEQYF. The CDR3 nucleotides read TGTGCCAGCAGTTCCCCTACGCGGGTGTACGAGCAGTACTTC.

This clonotype was counted many times. This CDR3 is CASRVSYNSPLHF. CDR3 coding DNA: TGTGCCAGCAGGGTTTCTTATAATTCACCCCTCCACTTT. The chain employs TRBV7-2 and TRBJ1-6; D unresolved. In germline, CDR1 is SGHTA, CDR2 FQGNSA. The CDR3 contains 13 residues. V was trimmed by 6 bases and J by 4 bases, leaving 7 bases between them.

This clonotype appeared a few times. This chain joins TRBV29-1 and TRBJ1-4; tentatively, D is TRBD1 (6 bases). The length of the CDR3 is 14 residues. Germline loops: CDR1 SQVTM, CDR2 ANQGSEA. Trimming pared 4 bases from V and 2 bases from J, leaving 11 bases between. CDR3 nucleotide sequence: TGCAGCGTTGGGGGGGCGGCGACTAATGAAAAACTGTTTTTT. This codes for CSVGGAATNEKLFF.

The chain uses TRBV15 and TRBJ1-2; D not certain. V dropped 2 bases and J dropped 2 bases, with 9 bases sitting between them. The CDR3 is 14 residues long. The germline gives CDR1 LNHNV, CDR2 YYDKDF (reference sequence). The CDR3 nucleotides read TGTGCCACCAGCAGATTTGGTCAGAACTATGGCTACACCTTC. It codes for CATSRFGQNYGYTF.

The genes are TRBV28 and TRBJ1-2; 7 bases match TRBD1. Germline values: CDR1 MDHEN, CDR2 SYDVKM. With V trimmed by 3 bases and J by 7 bases, 11 bases remained unmatched. The CDR3 is 15 residues long. The CDR3 DNA sequence: TGTGCCAGCAGTTTCCGAATTAGACACAGGGGTGGCTACACCTTC. It codes for CASSFRIRHRGGYTF.

The rearrangement uses TRBV24-1 and TRBJ1-5; no clear D. Trimming left V 3 bases short and J 0 bases short, with 5 bases between. Germline loops: CDR1 KGHDR, CDR2 SFDVKD. The length of the CDR3 is 14 residues. The DNA of the CDR3 is TGTGCCACCAGTGATGGGCTTAGCAATCAGCCCCAGCATTTT. Residues: CATSDGLSNQPQHF.

This clonotype has only a few counts. The rearrangement joins TRBV30 to TRBJ1-6, with D unclear. Deletions cut 8 bases from V and 10 bases from J, with 12 bases between. Looked up from germline, CDR1 is GTSNPN and CDR2 is SVGIG (reference sequence). The CDR3 spans 11 residues. Written as DNA, the CDR3 is TGTGCCGGGGAAGGTGGATCACCCCTCCACTTT. It translates to CAGEGGSPLHF. The full variable domain, completed using reference TRBV30 and TRBJ1-6, is SQTIHQWPATLVQPVGSPLSLECTVEGTSNPNLYWYRQAAGRGLQLLFYSVGIGQISSEVPQNLSASRPQDRQFILSSKKLLLSDSGFYLCAGEGGSPLHFGNGTRLTVT.

The chain is built from TRBV2 and TRBJ2-2; D might be TRBD1 (5 bases). CDR1 is SNHLY, CDR2 FYNNEI, per germline. V dropped 6 bases and J dropped 3 bases, with 17 bases sitting between them. The CDR3 extends over 16 amino acids. DNA of the CDR3: TGTGCCAGCAGCTGGAAGGGGCAGGGCGACACCGGGGAGCTGTTTTTT. It translates to CASSWKGQGDTGELFF.

This clonotype was seen more than once but under ten times. CDR3 in DNA: TGTGCCAGCAGCCGCGGGACGGCCTTGGGTTCGTACTTC. Protein: CASSRGTALGSYF. The chain combines TRBV11-2 with TRBJ2-7; D might be TRBD2 (6 bases). V gave up 5 bases and J gave up 12 bases, with 20 bases separating them. The germline V gene encodes CDR1 SGHAT and CDR2 FQNNGV. The CDR3 contains 13 residues.

This clonotype came up a few times. The CDR3 reads CASRGAPNSPLHF. DNA of the CDR3: TGTGCCAGCAGGGGGGCGCCTAATTCACCCCTCCACTTT. This chain uses TRBV27 with TRBJ1-6, with D maybe TRBD1 (6 bases). The length of the CDR3 is 13 residues. The germline V and J ends were trimmed by 6 bases and 6 bases, with 9 bases remaining between them. CDR1 MNHEY and CDR2 SMNVEV come from the germline V gene (reference sequence).

This clonotype was recorded many times. The genes are TRBV28 and TRBJ2-2; D is possibly TRBD1 (6 bases). The CDR3 loop spans 16 amino acids. Germline V gene lookup returns CDR1 MDHEN and CDR2 SYDVKM. Deletions cut 3 bases from V and 2 bases from J, with 13 bases between. CDR3 region: CASSFVWGLNTGELFF. In nucleotides, the CDR3 is TGTGCCAGCAGTTTCGTTTGGGGGCTTAACACCGGGGAGCTGTTTTTT. The full variable domain, with the rest looked up from reference TRBV28 and TRBJ2-2, is DVKVTQSSRYLVKRTGEKVFLECVQDMDHENMFWYRQDPGLGLRLIYFSYDVKMKEKGDIPEGYSVSREKKERFSLILESASTNQTSMYLCASSFVWGLNTGELFFGEGSRLTVL.

The chain recombines TRBV19 with TRBJ1-5; D is unclear. This CDR3 is built from 12 residues. CDR1 LNHDA and CDR2 SQIVND come from the germline V gene (reference sequence). With 11 bases removed from V and 4 bases from J, the gap between germline ends came to 12 bases. The CDR3 DNA reads as TGTGCCGCGGAGGGCTGGAATCAGCCCCAGCATTTT. This translates into CAAEGWNQPQHF.

This clonotype turned up a few times. The chain recombines TRBV19 with TRBJ2-3, with D perhaps TRBD2 (6 bases). Trimming stripped 6 bases from V and 2 bases from J, with 15 bases between. This CDR3 region has 15 residues. Germline CDR1 LNHDA, CDR2 SQIVND (reference sequence). The CDR3 reads CASRGLASNTDTQYF. The CDR3 DNA reads TGTGCCAGTAGAGGGCTAGCGTCTAACACAGATACGCAGTATTTT.

The sample holds a few counts of this clonotype. The chain recombines TRBV20-1 with TRBJ1-1; D not certain. The germline V gene has CDR1 DFQATT and CDR2 SNEGSKA (reference sequence). There are 10 residues in the CDR3. Trimming stripped 5 bases from V and 5 bases from J, with 6 bases between. The CDR3 sequence: CSAVRTEAFF. In DNA, the CDR3 is TGCAGTGCTGTGAGAACTGAAGCTTTCTTT.

This clonotype was found many times. The chain combines TRBV11-2 with TRBJ1-4; D call uncertain. The V gene's germline CDR1 is SGHAT and CDR2 FQNNGV. Trimming stripped 6 bases from V and 3 bases from J, with 14 bases between. The CDR3 is 15 residues long. CDR3 in DNA: TGTGCCAGCAGACCCGCCCCCGTCCCTAATGAAAAACTGTTTTTT. Its protein is CASRPAPVPNEKLFF.

This clonotype turned up a few times. The rearrangement joins TRBV7-2 to TRBJ1-1, with a tentative D call TRBD1 (5 bases). Germline assignment: CDR1 SGHTA and CDR2 FQGNSA. Trimming took off 1 base at V and 8 bases at J, with 14 bases between the two ends. This CDR3 is 14 amino acids long. The CDR3 loop is CASSLVPDTGEAFF. In nucleotides, the CDR3 is TGTGCCAGCAGCTTAGTTCCCGACACAGGAGAAGCTTTCTTT.

The chain recombines TRBV20-1 with TRBJ2-1; 8 bases fit TRBD2. The CDR3 runs 20 residues. The V segment lost 0 bases and the J segment 0 bases; nucleotides outside the gene matches: 16. Per germline, CDR1 DFQATT and CDR2 SNEGSKA (reference sequence). The CDR3 protein is CSARDLGGLAGPLSYNEQFF. CDR3 bases: TGCAGTGCTAGAGATCTCGGTGGGCTAGCGGGCCCTCTCTCCTACAATGAGCAGTTCTTC.

The chain links TRBV28 to TRBJ2-7, with 9 bases lining up with TRBD2. From germline, CDR1 is MDHEN and CDR2 SYDVKM. The V and J ends lost 0 bases and 6 bases, in that order; junction bases with no gene match: 15. This CDR3 has 18 amino acids. The CDR3 spells CASSLWGVGAGGKSEQYF. CDR3 DNA: TGTGCCAGCAGTTTATGGGGGGTAGGAGCGGGAGGAAAAAGCGAGCAGTACTTC.

The sample holds many counts of this clonotype. This sequence joins TRBV6-5 and TRBJ2-5, with D tentatively TRBD2 (5 bases). V was clipped by 2 bases and J by 5 bases, with 9 bases between them. CDR1 and CDR2 from the germline V gene are MNHEY and SVGAGI. The CDR3 extends over 13 amino acids. The CDR3: CASSYLGEETQYF. For the CDR3, the DNA is TGTGCCAGCAGTTACCTCGGGGAGGAGACCCAGTACTTC.

This clonotype came up many times. The rearrangement joins TRBV7-2 to TRBJ1-1, with unresolved D. V gave up 3 bases and J gave up 1 base, with 12 bases separating them. The CDR3 has 15 residues. Germline V gene data show CDR1 as SGHTA and CDR2 as FQGNSA. CDR3 sequence: CASSFGGGWNTEAFF. CDR3 DNA: TGTGCCAGCAGCTTTGGTGGAGGGTGGAACACTGAAGCTTTCTTT.

This clonotype has at least ten counts. The chain is built from TRBV7-9 and TRBJ2-7, with 7 bases that match TRBD1. The CDR3 sequence is 15 residues long. V trimming: 1 base; J trimming: 0 bases; junction bases outside the gene matches: 3. Germline V gene sequence: CDR1 SEHNR, CDR2 FQNEAQ (reference sequence). The CDR3 sequence is CASSLGDSPSYEQYF. Here the CDR3 DNA reads TGTGCCAGCAGCTTAGGGGACAGCCCCTCCTACGAGCAGTACTTC.

The chain links TRBV7-2 to TRBJ2-6; D remains unclear. The V end lost 1 base, the J end lost 1 base, and 14 bases lay between the germline ends. CDR3 size: 18 residues. Germline lookup yields CDR1 SGHTA and CDR2 FQGNSA. CDR3 coding DNA: TGTGCCAGCAGCTTAGGGCCAGCCATTTTATCTGGGGCCAACGTCCTGACTTTC. This encodes CASSLGPAILSGANVLTF.

The chain has TRBV19 and TRBJ1-5; no reliable D call. The germline V and J ends were trimmed by 9 bases and 11 bases, with 17 bases remaining between them. CDR1 is LNHDA and CDR2 is SQIVND in the germline V gene (reference sequence). This CDR3 contains 12 residues. The CDR3 loop reads CASSMDRSAQHF. The CDR3 DNA is TGTGCCAGCTCCATGGATCGATCGGCCCAGCATTTT.

The CDR3 DNA follows: TGTGCCAGCAGCCAAGATCACGGGGGCTATGGCTACACCTTC. Translated: CASSQDHGGYGYTF. The V call is TRBV14, the J call TRBJ1-2; tentatively, D is TRBD1 (5 bases). Germline-derived CDR1 and CDR2 are SGHDN and FVKESK. There are 14 residues in the CDR3. V lost 0 bases to trimming and J lost 4 bases, with 9 bases between them. Looking up the rest from reference TRBV14 and TRBJ1-2 gives the full variable domain: EAGVTQFPSHSVIEKGQTVTLRCDPISGHDNLYWYRRVMGKEIKFLLHFVKESKQDESGMPNNRFLAERTGGTYSTLKVQPAELEDSGVYFCASSQDHGGYGYTFGSGTRLTVV.

There are many counts of this clonotype. Germline and junction disagree at one end, which may indicate a read error. This chain connects TRBV10-2 to TRBJ1-2; 10 nucleotides align to TRBD1. The CDR3 covers 15 residues. Germline V gene sequence: CDR1 WSHSY, CDR2 SAAADI. CDR3 DNA: TGCGCCAGCAGAGAGTCGGGACAGGGGAACTATGGCTACACCTTC. Translating it yields CASRESGQGNYGYTF.